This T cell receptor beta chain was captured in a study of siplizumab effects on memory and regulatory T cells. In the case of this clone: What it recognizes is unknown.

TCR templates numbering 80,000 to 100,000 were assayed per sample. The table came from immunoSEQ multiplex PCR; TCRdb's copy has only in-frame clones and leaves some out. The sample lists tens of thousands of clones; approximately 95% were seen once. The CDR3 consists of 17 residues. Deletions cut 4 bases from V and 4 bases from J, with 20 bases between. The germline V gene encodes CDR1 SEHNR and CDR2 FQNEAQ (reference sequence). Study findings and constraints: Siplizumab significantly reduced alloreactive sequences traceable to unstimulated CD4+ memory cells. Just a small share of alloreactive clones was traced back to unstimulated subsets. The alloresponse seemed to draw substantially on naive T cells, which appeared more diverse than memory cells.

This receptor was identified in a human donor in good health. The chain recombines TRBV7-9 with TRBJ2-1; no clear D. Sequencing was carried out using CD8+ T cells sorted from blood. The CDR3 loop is CASSSMVQPSIYNEQFF. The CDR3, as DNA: TGTGCCAGCAGCTCGATGGTCCAGCCCTCGATATACAATGAGCAGTTCTTC.